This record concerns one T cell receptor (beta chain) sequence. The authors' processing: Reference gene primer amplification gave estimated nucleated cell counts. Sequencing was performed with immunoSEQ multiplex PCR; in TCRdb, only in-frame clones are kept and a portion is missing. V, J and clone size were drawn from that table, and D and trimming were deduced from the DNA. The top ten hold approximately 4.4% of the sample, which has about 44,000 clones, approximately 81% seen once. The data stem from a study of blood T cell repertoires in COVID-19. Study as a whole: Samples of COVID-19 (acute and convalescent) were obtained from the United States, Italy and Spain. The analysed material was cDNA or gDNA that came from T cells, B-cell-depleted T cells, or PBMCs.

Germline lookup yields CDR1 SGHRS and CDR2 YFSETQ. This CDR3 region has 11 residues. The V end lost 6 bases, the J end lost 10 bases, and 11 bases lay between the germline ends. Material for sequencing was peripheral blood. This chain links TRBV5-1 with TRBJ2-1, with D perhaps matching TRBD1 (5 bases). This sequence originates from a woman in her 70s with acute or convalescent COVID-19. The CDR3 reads CASIQGREQFF. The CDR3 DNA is TGCGCCAGCATTCAGGGTAGGGAGCAGTTCTTC. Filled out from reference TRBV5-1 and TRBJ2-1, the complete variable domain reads KAGVTQTPRYLIKTRGQQVTLSCSPISGHRSVSWYQQTPGQGLQFLFEYFSETQRNKGNFPGRFSGRQFSNSRSEMNVSTLELGDSALYLCASIQGREQFFGPGTRLTVL.